The source of this T cell receptor (beta chain) is a study of blood T cell repertoires in COVID-19. On the study more broadly: The United States, Italy and Spain provided the acute and convalescent COVID-19 samples. In each case, the material was cDNA or gDNA derived from T cells, B-cell-depleted T cells, or PBMCs.

The germline V gene has CDR1 LNHDA and CDR2 SQIVND (reference sequence). The CDR3 runs 14 residues. Between the trimmed V and J ends, which lost 5 bases and 7 bases, there was a span of 15 bases. In the study's own analysis: Researchers report that nucleated cell counts were estimated from reference gene primer amplification. The data were produced by immunoSEQ multiplex PCR, yet TCRdb's version contains in-frame clones alone and is incomplete. The DNA gave D and trimming, while V, J and clone size come from that table. The sample carries about 98,000 clones, over 85% recorded once. The chain joins TRBV19 to TRBJ1-5; D possibly corresponds to TRBD1 (5 bases). The sample comprised peripheral blood. The TCR sequence derives from a woman between 45 and 60 years old with COVID-19, enrolled during active disease. The CDR3: CASSPQGLGQPQHF. The CDR3 region has the DNA TGTGCCAGTAGTCCCCAGGGATTGGGACAGCCCCAGCATTTT. Variable domain in full (rest from reference TRBV19 and TRBJ1-5): DGGITQSPKYLFRKEGQNVTLSCEQNLNHDAMYWYRQDPGQGLRLIYYSQIVNDFQKGDIAEGYSVSREKKESFPLTVTSAQKNPTAFYLCASSPQGLGQPQHFGDGTRLSIL.